This T cell receptor beta chain comes out of a study of CD8 T cells in ankylosing spondylitis. With molecular barcodes, quantitative 5'-RACE was used to make the TCR beta libraries. MiXCR, run by TCRdb on the 5' RACE reads, gives a single entry per CDR3 protein. The sample consists of 30,000 to 45,000 distinct CDR3 sequences, approximately 15% of them appearing once. CDR3 length equals 14 residues. Between the trimmed V and J ends, which lost 1 base and 3 bases, there was a span of 6 bases. About this clonotype itself: What it binds is not known.

Findings of the study overall: Existing reports had already noted some motif variants in reactive arthritis synovial fluid and blood. What appeared characteristic of ankylosing spondylitis blood was a TCR beta motif of eight highly homologous variants. As reported, disease-linked clones showed significant enrichment in matched ankylosing spondylitis synovial fluid.

This chain connects TRBV12-3 or TRBV12-4 to TRBJ2-2; no definite D call. Sequencing was carried out using blood. The source of this sequence is a male donor with ankylosing spondylitis or in good health (not recorded which). For the CDR3, the DNA is TGTGCCAGCAGTTTAGTTTCGTACACCGGGGAGCTGTTTTTT. Translated, it gives CASSLVSYTGELFF.